The rows below give T cell receptor beta chains drawn from one sample of a study of sequential checkpoint blockade in melanoma. The table came from immunoSEQ multiplex PCR; TCRdb's copy has only in-frame clones and leaves some out. The sample carries more than 10,000 clones, roughly 28% recorded once. Specimen: tumor tissue (inferred from file names), collected from a patient given nivolumab and ipilimumab in sequence. The receptors were gathered from a human donor with melanoma. CDR3s include the opening cysteine and the closing phenylalanine or tryptophan.

J gene	V gene	CDR3 protein
TRBJ1-1	TRBV6-8	CASSYSVGSGSEAFF
TRBJ2-2	TRBV9	CASGDTDTGELFF
TRBJ2-1	TRBV11-1	CASSLVVGQINNEQFF
TRBJ2-1	TRBV5-1	CASSLAGAEYNEQFF
TRBJ1-3	TRBV9	CASSVTGTGTGNTIYF
TRBJ2-3	TRBV2	CASRLGRTSGTDTQYF
TRBJ2-3	TRBV10-2	CASRQRPQSTDTQYF
TRBJ2-1	TRBV19	CASSLAGGRYNEQFF
TRBJ2-2	TRBV12-5	CASTDPTRPGELFF
TRBJ2-5	TRBV23-1	CASSQRIRDQETQYF
TRBJ1-6	TRBV11-3	CASSFVISYNSPLHF
TRBJ2-5	TRBV9	CASSVQVGGAETQYF
TRBJ2-5	TRBV7-6	CASSLGNRGWETQYF
TRBJ1-6	TRBV6-8	CASSGRVGNSPLHF
TRBJ2-7	TRBV27	CASSSLPKGREQYF
TRBJ2-3	TRBV5-1	CASSSKRTSGGTDTQYF
TRBJ1-1	TRBV19	CASSQQENTEAFF
TRBJ2-5	TRBV9	CAGNTGRETQYF
TRBJ1-1	TRBV6-8	CASSGTGLMNTEAFF
TRBJ1-4	TRBV7-1	CASSSQIDGRLFF
TRBJ2-3	TRBV12-5	CASGLVRGTQYF
TRBJ1-5	TRBV10-3	CAISESKKGGFLGTQPQHF
TRBJ2-5	TRBV6-8	CASREQGGLVETQYF
TRBJ2-3	TRBV2	CASSEGLGTPSDTQYF
TRBJ1-2	TRBV19	CASSIGTGFLGYTF
TRBJ2-1	TRBV6-8	CASSSGLAGWGHEQFF
TRBJ2-7	TRBV9	CASRKVLAGAYEQYF
TRBJ2-2	TRBV11-3	CASSLGPGLAGGLGTGELFF
TRBJ2-5	TRBV19	CASSMNREETQYF
TRBJ2-1	TRBV5-4	CASSPGRIHYNEQFF
TRBJ2-1	TRBV19	CASSIGEAGGNEQFF
TRBJ1-2	TRBV9	CASSASGYGYTF
TRBJ2-7	TRBV11-1	CASSPVGGRSYEQYF
TRBJ1-1	TRBV18	CASSPSSGTGVRNTEAFF
TRBJ2-2	TRBV11-3	CASGLGENTGELFF
TRBJ1-4	TRBV6-8	CASRNGGVGEKLFF
TRBJ2-1	TRBV11-3	CASSLDQGGDEQFF
TRBJ2-7	TRBV6-8	CASSYSGTGGEQYF
TRBJ1-4	TRBV7-6	CASSPGTGWEKLFF
TRBJ1-2	TRBV11-3	CASSSLDMTENYGYTF
TRBJ1-5	TRBV18	CASSPPGQNQPQHF